This is a list of T cell receptor beta chains from one sample in a study of cytomegalovirus exposure and HLA in healthy donors. Here immunoSEQ multiplex PCR was the method, and the copy in TCRdb shows in-frame clones only, minus some. The data contain 200,000 to 300,000 clones, 75% to 90% of them singletons. Sample: PBMCs. Source of these receptors: a woman in her twenties or thirties in good health and CMV-seropositive. The CDR3 runs from the conserved cysteine through the conserved F or W. The order of the fields is D gene, V gene, clone size, J gene, CDR3 DNA, CDR3 protein. A D gene is named only where the DNA matches it firmly. Clone size, where shown, is once, few, many, or a class for clones that have expanded.

>TRBD2|TRBV7-9|.|TRBJ2-2
TGTGCCAGCAGCCCGACTAGCCGGGATGGGGAGCTGTTTTTT
CASSPTSRDGELFF
>.|TRBV11-3|.|TRBJ2-7
TGTGCCAGCAGCCCGCAGAGCTGGCAGGGTGGTGAGCAGTACTTC
CASSPQSWQGGEQYF
>TRBD1|TRBV5-1|.|TRBJ2-1
TGCGCCAGCAGCTTGGGCTACAGGGGGCTCGGTAGAAGCGATGAGCAGTTCTTC
CASSLGYRGLGRSDEQFF
>.|TRBV5-1|.|TRBJ1-5
TGCGCCAGCAGCCTAGAGGACAGACCAACAAAGGCCCATCAGCCCCAGCATTTT
CASSLEDRPTKAHQPQHF
>.|TRBV5-4|.|TRBJ2-1
TGTGCCAGCAGCCAAGGGGCAGGGAACAATGAGCAGTTCTTC
CASSQGAGNNEQFF
>.|TRBV18|.|TRBJ1-1
TGTGCCAGCTCACCAGAGGCGGATTGGAACACTGAAGCTTTCTTT
CASSPEADWNTEAFF
>.|TRBV2|.|TRBJ2-3
TGTGCCAGCAGTGCGACAGGGAGGACAGATACGCAGTATTTT
CASSATGRTDTQYF
>.|TRBV7-9|.|TRBJ2-5
TGTGCCAGCAGCCAGCCGCGACAGACCTACCAAGAGACCCAGTACTTC
CASSQPRQTYQETQYF
>.|TRBV27|once|TRBJ2-7
TGTGCCAGCAGAACAGGGCCTAAAGAGCAGTACTTC
CASRTGPKEQYF
>.|TRBV4-1|few|TRBJ2-2
TGCGCCAGCAGCCGAGACACCGGGGAGCTGTTTTTT
CASSRDTGELFF
>.|TRBV9|.|TRBJ1-1
TGTGCCAGCAGCGTAGACAGTTACACTGAAGCTTTCTTT
CASSVDSYTEAFF
>.|TRBV10-3|.|TRBJ1-2
TGTGCCATCTTCGGAGCCGCCTATGGCTACACCTTC
CAIFGAAYGYTF
>TRBD1|TRBV27|.|TRBJ2-7
TGTGCCAGCAGTGCCGGGGACAGGGCTCACTACGAGCAGTACTTC
CASSAGDRAHYEQYF
>TRBD1|TRBV29-1|.|TRBJ1-2
TGCAGCGTTCGTCATTCCAGGACAGGGGATGAATTTCGGTATGGCTACACCTTC
CSVRHSRTGDEFRYGYTF
>TRBD2|TRBV4-1|.|TRBJ2-5
TGCGCCAGCAGCCCCCAAGGGACTAGCGGGAGAAGCCCAGAGACCCAGTACTTC
CASSPQGTSGRSPETQYF
>.|TRBV19|.|TRBJ1-1
TGTGCCAGTAGGAGCACAGGGTTTGCGGACACTGAAGCTTTCTTT
CASRSTGFADTEAFF
>.|TRBV10-1|once|TRBJ1-5
TGCGCCAGCAGTGGATCAGGGGATCAGCCCCAGCATTTT
CASSGSGDQPQHF